This T cell receptor beta chain was sequenced in a study of blood T cell repertoires in COVID-19. Study background: Acute and convalescent COVID-19 specimens originated in the United States, Italy and Spain. PBMCs, B-cell-depleted T cells, or T cells were the source of the cDNA or gDNA that made up the material.

Per the study methods: Nucleated cell counts were estimated from reference gene primer amplification. Data came from immunoSEQ multiplex PCR; TCRdb stores just in-frame clones and leaves some out. Clone size and V and J calls were adopted from that table, with D and trimming inferred from the DNA. Here the sample spans roughly 70,000 clones, about 90% being singletons. J was trimmed by 4 bases and V by 4 bases; bases with no gene match: 8. CDR1 is SGHNT and CDR2 is YYREEE in the germline V gene (reference sequence). This CDR3 is 16 amino acids long. V gene TRBV5-4 combines with J gene TRBJ2-6, with 7 bases that match TRBD2. The TCR was taken from a human donor in a cohort sampled during active COVID-19. Material for sequencing was peripheral blood. The CDR3 DNA sequence: TGTGCCAGCAGCCGCGGGGGAGGGTCCGGGGCCAACGTCCTGACTTTC. Translation gives CASSRGGGSGANVLTF.